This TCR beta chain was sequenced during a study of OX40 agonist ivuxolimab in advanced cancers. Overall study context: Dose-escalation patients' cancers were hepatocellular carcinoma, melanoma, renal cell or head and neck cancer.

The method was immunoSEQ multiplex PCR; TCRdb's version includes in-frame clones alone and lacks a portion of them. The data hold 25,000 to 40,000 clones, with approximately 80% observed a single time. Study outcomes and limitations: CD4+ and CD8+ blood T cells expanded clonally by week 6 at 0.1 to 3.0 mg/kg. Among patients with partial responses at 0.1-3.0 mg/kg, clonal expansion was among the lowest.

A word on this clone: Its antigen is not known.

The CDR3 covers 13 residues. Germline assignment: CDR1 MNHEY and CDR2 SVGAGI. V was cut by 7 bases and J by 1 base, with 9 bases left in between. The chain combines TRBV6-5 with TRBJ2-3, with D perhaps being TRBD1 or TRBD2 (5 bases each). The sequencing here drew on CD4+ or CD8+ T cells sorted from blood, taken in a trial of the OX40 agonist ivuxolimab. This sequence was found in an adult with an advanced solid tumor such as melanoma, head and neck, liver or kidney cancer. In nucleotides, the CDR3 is TGTGCCAGCAAGAGGGGAGGCACAGATACGCAGTATTTT. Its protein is CASKRGGTDTQYF.